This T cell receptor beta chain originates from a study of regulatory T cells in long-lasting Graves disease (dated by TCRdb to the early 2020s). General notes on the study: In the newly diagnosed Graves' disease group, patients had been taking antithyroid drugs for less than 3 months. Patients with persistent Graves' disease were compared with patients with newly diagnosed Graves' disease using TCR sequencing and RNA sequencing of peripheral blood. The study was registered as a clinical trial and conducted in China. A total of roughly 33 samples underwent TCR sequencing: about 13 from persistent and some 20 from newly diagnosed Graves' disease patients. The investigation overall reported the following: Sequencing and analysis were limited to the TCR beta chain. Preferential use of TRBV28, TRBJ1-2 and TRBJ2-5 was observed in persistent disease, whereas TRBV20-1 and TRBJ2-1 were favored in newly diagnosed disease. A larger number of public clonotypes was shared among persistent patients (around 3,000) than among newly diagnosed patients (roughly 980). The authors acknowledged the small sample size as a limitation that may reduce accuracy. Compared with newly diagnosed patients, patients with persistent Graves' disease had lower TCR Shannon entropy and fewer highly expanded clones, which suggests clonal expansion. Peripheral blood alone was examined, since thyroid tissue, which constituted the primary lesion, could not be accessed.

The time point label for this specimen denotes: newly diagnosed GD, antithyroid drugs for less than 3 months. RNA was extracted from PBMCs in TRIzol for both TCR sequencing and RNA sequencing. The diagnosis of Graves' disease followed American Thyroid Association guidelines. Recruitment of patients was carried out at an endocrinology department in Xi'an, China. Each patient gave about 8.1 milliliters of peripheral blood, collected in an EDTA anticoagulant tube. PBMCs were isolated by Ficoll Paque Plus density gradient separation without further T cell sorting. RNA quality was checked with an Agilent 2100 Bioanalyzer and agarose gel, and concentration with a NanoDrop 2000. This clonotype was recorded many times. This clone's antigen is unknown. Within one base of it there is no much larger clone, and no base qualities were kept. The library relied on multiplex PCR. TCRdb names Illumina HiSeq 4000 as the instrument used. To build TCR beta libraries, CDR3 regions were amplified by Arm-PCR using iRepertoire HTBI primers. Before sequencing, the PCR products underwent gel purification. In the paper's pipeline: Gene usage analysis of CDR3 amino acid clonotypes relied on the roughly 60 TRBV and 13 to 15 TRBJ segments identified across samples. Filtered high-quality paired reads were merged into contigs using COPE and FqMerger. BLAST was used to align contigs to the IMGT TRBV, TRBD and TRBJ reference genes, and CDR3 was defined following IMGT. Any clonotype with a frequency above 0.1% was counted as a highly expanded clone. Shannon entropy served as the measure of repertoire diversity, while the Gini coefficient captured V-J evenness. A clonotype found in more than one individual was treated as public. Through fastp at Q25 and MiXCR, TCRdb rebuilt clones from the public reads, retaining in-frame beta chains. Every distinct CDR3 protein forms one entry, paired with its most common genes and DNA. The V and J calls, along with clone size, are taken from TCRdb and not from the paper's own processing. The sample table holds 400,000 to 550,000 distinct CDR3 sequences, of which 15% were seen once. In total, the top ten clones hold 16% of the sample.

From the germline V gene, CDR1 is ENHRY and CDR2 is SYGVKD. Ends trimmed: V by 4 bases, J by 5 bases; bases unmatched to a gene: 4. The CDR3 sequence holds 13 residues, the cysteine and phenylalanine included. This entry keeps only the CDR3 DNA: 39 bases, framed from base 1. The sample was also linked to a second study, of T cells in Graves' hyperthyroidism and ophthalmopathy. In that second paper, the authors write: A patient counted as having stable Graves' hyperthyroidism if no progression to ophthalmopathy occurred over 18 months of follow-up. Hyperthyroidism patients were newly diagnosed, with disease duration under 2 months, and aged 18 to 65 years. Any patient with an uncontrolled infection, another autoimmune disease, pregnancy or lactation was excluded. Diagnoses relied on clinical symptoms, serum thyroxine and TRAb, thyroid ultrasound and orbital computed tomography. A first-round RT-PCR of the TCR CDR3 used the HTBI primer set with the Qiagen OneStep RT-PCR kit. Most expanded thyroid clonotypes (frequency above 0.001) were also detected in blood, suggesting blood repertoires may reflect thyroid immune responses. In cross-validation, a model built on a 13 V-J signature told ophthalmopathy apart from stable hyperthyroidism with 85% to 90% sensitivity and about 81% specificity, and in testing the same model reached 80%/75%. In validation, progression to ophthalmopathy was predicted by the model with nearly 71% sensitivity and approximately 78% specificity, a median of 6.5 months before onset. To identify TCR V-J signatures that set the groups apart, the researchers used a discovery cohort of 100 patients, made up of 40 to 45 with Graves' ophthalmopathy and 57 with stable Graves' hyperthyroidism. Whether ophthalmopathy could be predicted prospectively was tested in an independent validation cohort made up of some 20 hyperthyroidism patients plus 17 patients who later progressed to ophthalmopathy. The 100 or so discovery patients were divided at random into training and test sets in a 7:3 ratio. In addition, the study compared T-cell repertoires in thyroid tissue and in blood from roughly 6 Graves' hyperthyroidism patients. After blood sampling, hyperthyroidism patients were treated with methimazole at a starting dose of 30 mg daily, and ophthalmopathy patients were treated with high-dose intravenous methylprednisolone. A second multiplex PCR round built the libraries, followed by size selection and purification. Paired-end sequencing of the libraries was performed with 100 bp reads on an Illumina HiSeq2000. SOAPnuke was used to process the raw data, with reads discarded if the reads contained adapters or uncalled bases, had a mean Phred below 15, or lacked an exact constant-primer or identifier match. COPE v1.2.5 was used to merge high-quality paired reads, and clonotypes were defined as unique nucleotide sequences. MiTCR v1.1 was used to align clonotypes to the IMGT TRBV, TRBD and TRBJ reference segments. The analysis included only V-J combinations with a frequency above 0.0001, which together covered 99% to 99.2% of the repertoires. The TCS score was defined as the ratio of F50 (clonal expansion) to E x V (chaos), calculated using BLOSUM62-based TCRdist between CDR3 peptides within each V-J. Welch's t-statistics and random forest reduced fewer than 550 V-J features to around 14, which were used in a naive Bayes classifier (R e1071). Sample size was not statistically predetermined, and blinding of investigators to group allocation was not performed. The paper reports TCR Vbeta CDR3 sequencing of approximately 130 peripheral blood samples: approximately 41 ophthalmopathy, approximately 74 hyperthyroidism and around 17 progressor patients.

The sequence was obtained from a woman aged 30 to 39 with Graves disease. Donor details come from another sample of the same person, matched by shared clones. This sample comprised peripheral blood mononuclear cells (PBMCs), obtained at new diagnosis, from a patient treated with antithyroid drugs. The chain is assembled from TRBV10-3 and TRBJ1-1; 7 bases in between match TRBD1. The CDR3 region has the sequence CAISVNRGTEAFF. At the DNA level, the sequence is TGTGCCATCAGTGTGAACAGGGGAACTGAAGCTTTCTTT.